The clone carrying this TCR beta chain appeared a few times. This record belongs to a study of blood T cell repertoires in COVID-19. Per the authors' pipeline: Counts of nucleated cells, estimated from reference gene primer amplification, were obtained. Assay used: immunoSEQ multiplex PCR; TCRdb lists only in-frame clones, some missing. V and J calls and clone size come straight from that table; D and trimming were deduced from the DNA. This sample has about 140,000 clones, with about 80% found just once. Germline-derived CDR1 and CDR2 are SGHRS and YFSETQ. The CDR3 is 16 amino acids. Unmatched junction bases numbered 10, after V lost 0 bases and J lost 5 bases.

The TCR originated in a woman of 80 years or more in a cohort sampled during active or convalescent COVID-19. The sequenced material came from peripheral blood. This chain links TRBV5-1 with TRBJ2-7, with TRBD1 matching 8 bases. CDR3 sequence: CASSLGGGQGYHEQYF. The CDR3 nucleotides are TGCGCCAGCAGCTTGGGGGGAGGACAGGGTTACCACGAGCAGTACTTC.